This is a list of T cell receptor beta chains from one sample in a study of cytomegalovirus exposure and HLA in healthy donors. Using immunoSEQ multiplex PCR, the repertoire was profiled, and TCRdb retains in-frame clones only, with some absent. Of roughly 160,000 clones in the sample, 60% to 85% were seen once. The sequenced sample was PBMCs. The receptors originated from a woman between 50 and 59 years old in good health and CMV-seropositive. Each CDR3 is given with its conserved first and last residue. The order of the fields is D gene, V gene, J gene, CDR3 protein. The D gene is left open where the match is weak.

D gene: TRBD1; V gene: TRBV27; J gene: TRBJ1-1; CDR3 protein: CASSRQGTEAFF
D gene: NA; V gene: TRBV11-2; J gene: TRBJ1-1; CDR3 protein: CASSLSWRGNTEAFF
D gene: TRBD2; V gene: TRBV7-2; J gene: TRBJ2-7; CDR3 protein: CASSSKRGQSSYEQYF
D gene: NA; V gene: TRBV18; J gene: TRBJ2-3; CDR3 protein: CASSISNSADTQYF
D gene: NA; V gene: TRBV6-6; J gene: TRBJ1-5; CDR3 protein: CASTLGGGFGQPQHF
D gene: TRBD1; V gene: TRBV5-1; J gene: TRBJ2-5; CDR3 protein: CASSLVAGGQETQYF
D gene: TRBD1; V gene: TRBV4-3; J gene: TRBJ2-2; CDR3 protein: CASSHQQGAETGELFF
D gene: NA; V gene: TRBV28; J gene: TRBJ1-2; CDR3 protein: CASSHPQARHRYGYTF
D gene: NA; V gene: TRBV5-1; J gene: TRBJ2-1; CDR3 protein: CASSQQTSSYNEQFF
D gene: NA; V gene: TRBV11-3; J gene: TRBJ1-5; CDR3 protein: CASSLGADNQPQHF
D gene: TRBD1; V gene: TRBV9; J gene: TRBJ1-3; CDR3 protein: CASGPTDRENGLSGNTIYF
D gene: TRBD1; V gene: TRBV5-8; J gene: TRBJ2-2; CDR3 protein: CASSLHPRQGRRGGELFF
D gene: TRBD1; V gene: TRBV2; J gene: TRBJ1-5; CDR3 protein: CASSELTGGPNQPQHF
D gene: TRBD1; V gene: TRBV4-1; J gene: TRBJ2-3; CDR3 protein: CASAPGQGARDTQYF
D gene: NA; V gene: TRBV5-1; J gene: TRBJ2-3; CDR3 protein: CASSLATGITDTQYF
D gene: NA; V gene: TRBV10-1; J gene: TRBJ2-1; CDR3 protein: CASSEMTGWNEQFF
D gene: NA; V gene: TRBV9; J gene: TRBJ2-3; CDR3 protein: CASSRRSSTDTQYF
D gene: NA; V gene: TRBV25-1; J gene: TRBJ1-1; CDR3 protein: CASKSINPSEAFF
D gene: NA; V gene: TRBV4-1; J gene: TRBJ1-2; CDR3 protein: CASSGNLGGNYGYTF
D gene: TRBD1; V gene: TRBV2; J gene: TRBJ2-2; CDR3 protein: CASRTQGTGELFF